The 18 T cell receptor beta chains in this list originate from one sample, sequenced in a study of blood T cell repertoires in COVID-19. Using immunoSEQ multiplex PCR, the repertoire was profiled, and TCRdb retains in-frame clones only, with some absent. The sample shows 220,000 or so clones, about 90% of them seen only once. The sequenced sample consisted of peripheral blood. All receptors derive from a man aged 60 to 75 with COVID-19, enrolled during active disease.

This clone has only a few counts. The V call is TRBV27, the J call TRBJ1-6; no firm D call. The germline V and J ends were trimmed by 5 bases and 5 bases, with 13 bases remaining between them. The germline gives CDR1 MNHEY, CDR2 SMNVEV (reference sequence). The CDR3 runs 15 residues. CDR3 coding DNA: TGTGCCAGCAGTCCCCTCATACCGGATAATTCACCCCTCCACTTT. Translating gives CASSPLIPDNSPLHF.

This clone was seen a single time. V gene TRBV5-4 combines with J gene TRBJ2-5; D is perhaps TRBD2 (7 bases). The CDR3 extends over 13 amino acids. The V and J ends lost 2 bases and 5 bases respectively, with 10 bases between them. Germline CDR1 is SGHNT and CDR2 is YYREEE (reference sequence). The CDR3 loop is CASSFRGGETQYF. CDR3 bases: TGTGCCAGCAGCTTCAGGGGAGGGGAGACCCAGTACTTC.

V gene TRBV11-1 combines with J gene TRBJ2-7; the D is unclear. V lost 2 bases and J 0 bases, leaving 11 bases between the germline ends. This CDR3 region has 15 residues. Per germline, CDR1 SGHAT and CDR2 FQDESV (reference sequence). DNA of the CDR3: TGTGCCAGCAGCTTAAGCGACTTATACTCCTACGAGCAGTACTTC. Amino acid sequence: CASSLSDLYSYEQYF.

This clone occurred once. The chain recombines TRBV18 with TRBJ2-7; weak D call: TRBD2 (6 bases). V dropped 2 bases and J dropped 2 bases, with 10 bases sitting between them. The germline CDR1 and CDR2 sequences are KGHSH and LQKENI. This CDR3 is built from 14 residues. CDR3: CASSPRDLTYEQYF. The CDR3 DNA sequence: TGTGCCAGCTCACCAAGGGACTTAACCTACGAGCAGTACTTC.

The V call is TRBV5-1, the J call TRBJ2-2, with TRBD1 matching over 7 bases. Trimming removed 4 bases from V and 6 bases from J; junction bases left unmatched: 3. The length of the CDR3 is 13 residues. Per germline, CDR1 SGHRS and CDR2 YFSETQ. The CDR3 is CASSEGQSGELFF. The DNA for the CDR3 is TGCGCCAGCAGCGAGGGACAGTCCGGGGAGCTGTTTTTT. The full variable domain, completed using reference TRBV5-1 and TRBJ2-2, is KAGVTQTPRYLIKTRGQQVTLSCSPISGHRSVSWYQQTPGQGLQFLFEYFSETQRNKGNFPGRFSGRQFSNSRSEMNVSTLELGDSALYLCASSEGQSGELFFGEGSRLTVL.

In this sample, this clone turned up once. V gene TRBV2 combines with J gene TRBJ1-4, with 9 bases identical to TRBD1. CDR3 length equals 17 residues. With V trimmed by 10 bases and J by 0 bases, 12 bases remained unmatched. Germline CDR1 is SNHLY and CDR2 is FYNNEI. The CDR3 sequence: CATAIDRGAATNEKLFF. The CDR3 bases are TGTGCCACAGCGATCGACAGGGGGGCGGCAACTAATGAAAAACTGTTTTTT. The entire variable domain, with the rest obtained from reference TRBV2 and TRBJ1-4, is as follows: EPEVTQTPSHQVTQMGQEVILRCVPISNHLYFYWYRQILGQKVEFLVSFYNNEISEKSEIFDDQFSVERPDGSNFTLKIRSTKLEDSAMYFCATAIDRGAATNEKLFFGSGTQLSVL.

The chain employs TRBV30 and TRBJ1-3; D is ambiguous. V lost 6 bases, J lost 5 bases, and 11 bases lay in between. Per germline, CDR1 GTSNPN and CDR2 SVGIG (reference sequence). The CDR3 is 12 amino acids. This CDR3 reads CACLATRNTIYF. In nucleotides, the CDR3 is TGTGCCTGCCTAGCGACCCGAAACACCATATATTTT.

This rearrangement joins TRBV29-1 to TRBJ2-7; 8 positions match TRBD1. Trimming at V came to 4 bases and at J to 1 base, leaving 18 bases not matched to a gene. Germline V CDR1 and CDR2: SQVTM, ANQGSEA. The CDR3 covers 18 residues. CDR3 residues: CSVAQHQATGTGSYEQYF. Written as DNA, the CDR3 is TGCAGCGTTGCCCAGCATCAAGCGACCGGGACAGGATCCTACGAGCAGTACTTC.

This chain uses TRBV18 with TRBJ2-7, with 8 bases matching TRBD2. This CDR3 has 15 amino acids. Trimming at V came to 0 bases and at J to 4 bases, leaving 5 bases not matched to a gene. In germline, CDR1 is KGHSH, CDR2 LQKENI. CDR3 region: CASSPPGRGAYEQYF. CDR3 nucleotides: TGTGCCAGCTCACCACCGGGGCGGGGGGCGTACGAGCAGTACTTC.

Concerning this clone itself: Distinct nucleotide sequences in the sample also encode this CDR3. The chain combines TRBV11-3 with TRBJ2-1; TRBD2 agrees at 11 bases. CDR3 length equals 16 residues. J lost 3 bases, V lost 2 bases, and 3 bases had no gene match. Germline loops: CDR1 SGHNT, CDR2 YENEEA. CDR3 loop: CASSLLAGGHYNEQFF. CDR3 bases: TGTGCCAGCAGCTTACTAGCGGGAGGACACTACAATGAGCAGTTCTTC.

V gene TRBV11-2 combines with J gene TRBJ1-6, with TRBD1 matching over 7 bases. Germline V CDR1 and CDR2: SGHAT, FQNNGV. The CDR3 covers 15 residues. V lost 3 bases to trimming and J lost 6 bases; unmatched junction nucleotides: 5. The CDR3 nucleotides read TGTGCCAGCAGCTTGGCGACAGGGTCTAATTCACCCCTCCACTTT. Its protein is CASSLATGSNSPLHF. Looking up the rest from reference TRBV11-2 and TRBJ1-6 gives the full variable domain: EAGVAQSPRYKIIEKRQSVAFWCNPISGHATLYWYQQILGQGPKLLIQFQNNGVVDDSQLPKDRFSAERLKGVDSTLKIQPAKLEDSAVYLCASSLATGSNSPLHFGNGTRLTVT.

The CDR3 is CASSQDIGTGTSGSNEQFF. The CDR3 DNA sequence: TGTGCCAGCAGCCAAGATATTGGTACCGGGACTAGCGGGAGCAATGAGCAGTTCTTC. The chain recombines TRBV3-1 (or the pseudogene TRBV3-2) with TRBJ2-1; the match to TRBD2 covers 14 bases. CDR3 length equals 19 residues. The germline CDR1 and CDR2 sequences are LGHDT and YNNKEL (reference sequence). After removal of 0 bases from V and 6 bases from J, the junction contained 10 bases not matched to a gene.

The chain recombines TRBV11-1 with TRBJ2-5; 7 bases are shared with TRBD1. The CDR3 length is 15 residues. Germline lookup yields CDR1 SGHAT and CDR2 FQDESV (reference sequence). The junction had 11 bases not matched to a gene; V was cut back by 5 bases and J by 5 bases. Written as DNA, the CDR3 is TGTGCCAGCAGCCCCGGACAGGCTAGCATCGAGACCCAGTACTTC. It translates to CASSPGQASIETQYF.

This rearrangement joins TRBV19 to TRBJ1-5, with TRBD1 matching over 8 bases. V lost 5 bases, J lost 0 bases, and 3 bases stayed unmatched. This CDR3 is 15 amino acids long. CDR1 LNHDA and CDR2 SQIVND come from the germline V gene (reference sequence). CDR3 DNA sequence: TGTGCCAGTAGTTGGACAGGGACTAGCAATCAGCCCCAGCATTTT. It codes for CASSWTGTSNQPQHF.

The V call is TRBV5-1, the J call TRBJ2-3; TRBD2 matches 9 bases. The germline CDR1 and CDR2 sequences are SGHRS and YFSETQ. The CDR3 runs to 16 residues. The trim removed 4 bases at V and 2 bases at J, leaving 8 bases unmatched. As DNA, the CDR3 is TGCGCCAGCAGCCCCCCCCTAGCGGGGTTCACAGATACGCAGTATTTT. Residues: CASSPPLAGFTDTQYF.

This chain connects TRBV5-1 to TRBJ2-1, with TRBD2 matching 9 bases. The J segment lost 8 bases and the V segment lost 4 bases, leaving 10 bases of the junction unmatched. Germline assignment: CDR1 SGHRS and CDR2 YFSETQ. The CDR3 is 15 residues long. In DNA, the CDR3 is TGCGCCAGCAGCCCCCTAGCGGGGCCTGGCGATGAGCAGTTCTTC. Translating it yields CASSPLAGPGDEQFF.

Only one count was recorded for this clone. CDR3 sequence (DNA): TGTGCCAGCAGCTTATCTCGAGGGAAGTCCTACGAGCAGTACTTC. Protein sequence: CASSLSRGKSYEQYF. The chain joins TRBV7-2 to TRBJ2-7; D perhaps matches TRBD2 (5 bases). From germline, CDR1 is SGHTA and CDR2 FQGNSA. The CDR3 is 15 residues long. V lost 2 bases to trimming and J lost 1 base, with 12 bases between them.

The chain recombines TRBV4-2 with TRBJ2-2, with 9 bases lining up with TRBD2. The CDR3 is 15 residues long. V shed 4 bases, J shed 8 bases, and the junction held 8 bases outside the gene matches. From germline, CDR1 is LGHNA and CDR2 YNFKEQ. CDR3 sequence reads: CASSRGGGEVGELFF. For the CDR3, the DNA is TGTGCCAGCAGCCGTGGCGGGGGGGAAGTTGGGGAGCTGTTTTTT.